This T cell receptor (beta chain) came from a study of blood T cell repertoires in COVID-19. Study background: The study drew acute and convalescent COVID-19 samples from the United States, Italy and Spain. PBMCs, B-cell-depleted T cells, or T cells were the source of the cDNA or gDNA that made up the material.

In the original workflow: Amplification from reference gene primers served as the basis for estimated nucleated cell counts. Method: immunoSEQ multiplex PCR; TCRdb's copy keeps in-frame clones and lacks some. The DNA gave D and trimming, while V, J and clone size come from that table. This table holds 270,000 or so clones, over 75% found once. Germline CDR1 is SGHNT and CDR2 is YYREEE (reference sequence). Trimming pared 5 bases from V and 0 bases from J, leaving 9 bases between. This CDR3 region has 14 residues. The chain recombines TRBV5-4 with TRBJ1-3, with D perhaps TRBD1 (5 bases). This sequence originates from a human donor in a cohort sampled during active COVID-19. Input material: peripheral blood. The CDR3 region is CASRHTGSGNTIYF. CDR3 sequence (DNA): TGTGCCAGCAGGCACACAGGCTCTGGAAACACCATATATTTT.